The 9 T cell receptor beta chains below were found in one sample sequenced in a study of OX40 agonist ivuxolimab in advanced cancers. The data were produced by immunoSEQ multiplex PCR, yet TCRdb's version contains in-frame clones alone and is incomplete. This table has about 93,000 clones, 94% appearing once. Sequencing used CD4+ or CD8+ T cells sorted from blood, obtained in a trial of the OX40 agonist ivuxolimab. The receptors here all came from an adult with an advanced solid tumor such as melanoma, head and neck, liver or kidney cancer.

This rearrangement joins TRBV6-5 to TRBJ2-7; no clear D. There are 14 residues in the CDR3. Germline-derived CDR1 and CDR2 are MNHEY and SVGAGI. V lost 8 bases, J lost 0 bases, and 14 bases lay in between. The CDR3 is CASATRPFSYEQYF. The CDR3 nucleotides are TGTGCCAGCGCTACTCGCCCGTTCTCCTACGAGCAGTACTTC.

The chain carries TRBV5-4 and TRBJ2-5; 10 bases align to TRBD1. Germline V gene lookup returns CDR1 SGHNT and CDR2 YYREEE (reference sequence). The CDR3 spans 14 residues. J gave up 5 bases and V 4 bases, and 5 bases lay outside the gene matches. CDR3 sequence (DNA): TGTGCCAGCAGCCCCGACAGGGGGCATGAGACCCAGTACTTC. This sequence encodes CASSPDRGHETQYF.

This clone was observed once. This rearrangement joins TRBV6-1 to TRBJ2-1, with 8 bases identical to TRBD1. CDR1 and CDR2 from the germline V gene are MNHNS and SASEGT. After removal of 3 bases from V and 4 bases from J, the junction contained 11 bases not matched to a gene. The CDR3 totals 17 residues. DNA for the CDR3: TGTGCCAGCAGTGACGTCTTAGGGCAGGGGGCTTACAATGAGCAGTTCTTC. Translation gives CASSDVLGQGAYNEQFF.

J is TRBJ2-1 and V is TRBV6-1; D unclear. Per the germline V gene, CDR1 is MNHNS and CDR2 is SASEGT. The V gene lost 4 bases and the J gene lost 12 bases, with 10 bases spanning the gap. This CDR3 is 11 amino acids long. This CDR3 reads CASSANIGQFF. For the CDR3, the DNA is TGTGCCAGCAGTGCCAACATCGGGCAGTTCTTC.

The gene calls are TRBV9 and TRBJ2-1; D unclear. Trimming cost V 2 bases and J 5 bases, with 14 bases left between them. CDR1 is SGDLS, CDR2 YYNGEE, per germline. The CDR3 covers 15 residues. The chain's CDR3 is CASSVGSNLHNEQFF. In nucleotides, the CDR3 is TGTGCCAGCAGCGTGGGCAGTAACCTCCACAATGAGCAGTTCTTC.

V is TRBV29-1 and J is TRBJ2-7, with D tentatively TRBD1 (6 bases). The CDR3 sequence is 11 residues long. Germline CDR1 reads SQVTM; CDR2 reads ANQGSEA. V gave up 7 bases and J gave up 3 bases, with 10 bases separating them. The CDR3 DNA follows: TGCAGCGCGGAACAGGGCTACGAGCAGTACTTC. Translated: CSAEQGYEQYF.

In its sample, this clone was seen once. The chain recombines TRBV7-6 with TRBJ2-1; TRBD2 matches at 14 bases. The CDR3 is made up of 14 amino acids. Germline CDR1 and CDR2: SGHVS and FNYEAQ. V shed 5 bases, J shed 14 bases, and the junction held 8 bases outside the gene matches. CDR3 in DNA: TGTGCCAGCAGCCCCGGGACTAGCGGGGGAGGGGAGTTCTTC. Translating gives CASSPGTSGGGEFF.

The chain carries TRBV19 and TRBJ2-5; the match to TRBD2 covers 13 bases. V was pared by 5 bases and J by 3 bases, with 3 bases of the junction left unmatched. The CDR3 covers 15 residues. Germline CDR1 and CDR2: LNHDA and SQIVND (reference sequence). CDR3 sequence reads: CASSWTSGGEETQYF. CDR3 in DNA: TGTGCCAGTAGTTGGACTAGCGGGGGCGAAGAGACCCAGTACTTC.

The DNA of the CDR3 is TGTGCCAGCAGTTTTGTTGGCAGCACAGATACGCAGTATTTT. Its protein is CASSFVGSTDTQYF. This chain joins TRBV27 and TRBJ2-3; D unresolved. V lost 3 bases and J 0 bases, leaving 7 bases between the germline ends. CDR1 MNHEY and CDR2 SMNVEV come from the germline V gene (reference sequence). The CDR3 contains 14 residues.